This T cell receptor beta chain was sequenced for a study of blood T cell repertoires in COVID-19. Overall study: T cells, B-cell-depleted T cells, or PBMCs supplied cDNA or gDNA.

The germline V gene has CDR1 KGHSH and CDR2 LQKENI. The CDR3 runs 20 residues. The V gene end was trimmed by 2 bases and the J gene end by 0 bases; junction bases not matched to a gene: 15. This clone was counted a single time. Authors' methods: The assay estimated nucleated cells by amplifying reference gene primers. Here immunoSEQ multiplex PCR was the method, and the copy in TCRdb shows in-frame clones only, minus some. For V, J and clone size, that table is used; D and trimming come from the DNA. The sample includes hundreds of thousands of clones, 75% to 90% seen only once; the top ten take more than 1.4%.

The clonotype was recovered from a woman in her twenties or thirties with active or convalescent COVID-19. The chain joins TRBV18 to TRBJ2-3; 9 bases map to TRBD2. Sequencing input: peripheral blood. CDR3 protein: CASSPRPSGDSKHSTDTQYF. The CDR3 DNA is TGTGCCAGCTCACCAAGGCCTAGCGGGGACTCGAAACATAGCACAGATACGCAGTATTTT. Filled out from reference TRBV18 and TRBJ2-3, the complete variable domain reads NAGVMQNPRHLVRRRGQEARLRCSPMKGHSHVYWYRQLPEEGLKFMVYLQKENIIDESGMPKERFSAEFPKEGPSILRIQQVVRGDSAAYFCASSPRPSGDSKHSTDTQYFGPGTRLTVL.